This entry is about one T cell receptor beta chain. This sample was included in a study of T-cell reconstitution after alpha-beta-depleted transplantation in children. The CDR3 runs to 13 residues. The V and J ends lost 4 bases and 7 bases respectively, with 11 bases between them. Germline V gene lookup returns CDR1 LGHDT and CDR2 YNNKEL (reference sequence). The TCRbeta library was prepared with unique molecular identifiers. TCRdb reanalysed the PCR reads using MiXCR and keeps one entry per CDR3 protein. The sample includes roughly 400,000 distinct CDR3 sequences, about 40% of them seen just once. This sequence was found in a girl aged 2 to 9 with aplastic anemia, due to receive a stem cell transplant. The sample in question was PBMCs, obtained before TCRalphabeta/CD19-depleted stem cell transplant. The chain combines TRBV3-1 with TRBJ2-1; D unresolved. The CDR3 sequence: CASSLTLFNEQFF. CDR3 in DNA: TGTGCCAGCAGCCTTACTCTCTTTAATGAGCAGTTCTTC.